This T cell receptor beta chain is drawn from a study of identical twins. The CDR3 spans 14 residues. Germline loops: CDR1 MRHNA, CDR2 SNTAGT. V lost 3 bases, J lost 9 bases, and 15 bases lay in between. MiXCR, run by TCRdb on the 5' RACE reads, gives a single entry per CDR3 protein. The data show about 240,000 distinct CDR3 sequences, roughly an eighth seen once. The same specimen was also included in a second study, on yellow fever vaccine responses in identical twins.

J is TRBJ2-1 and V is TRBV6-4; D gene uncertain. Sequenced sample: memory (CD45RO+) T cells sorted from blood. This receptor was identified in a woman aged 18 to 35 in good health. CDR3 DNA: TGTGCCAGCAGTGAATTCCCGGGCTCCCCTGAGCAGTTCTTC. It codes for CASSEFPGSPEQFF.